This TCR beta chain is drawn from a study of T cells in Graves' hyperthyroidism and ophthalmopathy. Overall study: Before treatment of any kind, peripheral blood was taken at initial diagnosis.

Diagnosis rested on symptoms, serum thyroxine and TRAb, thyroid ultrasound, and orbital computed tomography. Initially, at the first diagnosis of hyperthyroidism and before any ophthalmopathy symptoms, blood was sampled. At least ten counts were recorded for this clonotype. Amplified TCR beta CDR3 regions came from RNA transcripts. HTBI primers were used for first-round RT-PCR of the TCR CDR3. TCRdb re-called the multiplex PCR reads with MiXCR, one entry per CDR3 protein. The sample has under 350,000 distinct CDR3 sequences; about an eighth are singletons. Germline CDR1 and CDR2: KGHSH and LQKENI. The V end lost 4 bases, the J end lost 6 bases, and 18 bases lay between the germline ends. This CDR3 comprises 16 residues.

The V and J genes are TRBV18 and TRBJ1-4; maybe TRBD1 (5 bases). Sequencing was carried out using blood. The clonotype originates from a woman in her 30s with Graves' hyperthyroidism that later progressed to Graves' ophthalmopathy. Written as DNA, the CDR3 is TGTGCCAGCTCACTAGTTACAGGAGAATCCTATGAAAAACTGTTTTTT. This sequence encodes CASSLVTGESYEKLFF.